The 2 T cell receptor beta chains below all came from one sample that was sequenced in a study of T cell changes during pregnancy in multiple sclerosis. Assay used: immunoSEQ multiplex PCR; TCRdb lists only in-frame clones, some missing. The profile covers tens of thousands of clones, with roughly nine tenths appearing a single time and about 0.3% taken by the ten largest. The sample was CD4+ T cells from peripheral blood mononuclear cells, taken in the third trimester of pregnancy. Every receptor here comes from a female donor in good health, enrolled as a control in a pregnancy study.

This chain joins TRBV6-1 and TRBJ2-7; D ambiguous. Germline lookup yields CDR1 MNHNS and CDR2 SASEGT. The CDR3 is 16 amino acids. Trimming removed 2 bases at V and 0 bases at J, with 14 bases between. The CDR3 is CASSETEWPSSYEQYF. The CDR3 nucleotides are TGTGCCAGCAGTGAAACGGAATGGCCTAGCTCCTACGAGCAGTACTTC.

J is TRBJ1-5 and V is TRBV7-6; tentatively, D is TRBD1 (5 bases). The CDR3 contains 17 residues. V dropped 5 bases and J dropped 2 bases, with 19 bases sitting between them. The germline gives CDR1 SGHVS, CDR2 FNYEAQ. The CDR3 coding sequence is TGTGCCAGCAGCCTTGGTGTAGGGGATAAAGGCAATCAGCCCCAGCATTTT. As protein: CASSLGVGDKGNQPQHF.